This T cell receptor beta chain was captured in a study of CD4 T cells in relation to SARS-CoV-2 and coronaviruses. Profiling relied on immunoSEQ multiplex PCR, and the TCRdb table lists in-frame clones only, not all of them. The sample lists tens of thousands of clones, approximately 85% occurring once. CD4 enrichment then naive enrichment separated naive from memory CD4+ cells. Between the trimmed V and J ends, which lost 5 bases and 1 base, there was a span of 19 bases. The CDR3 has 18 amino acids. CDR1 is SGHKS and CDR2 is YYEKEE in the germline V gene (reference sequence). V is TRBV5-5 and J is TRBJ2-6; D is unclear. The receptor's source is an adult with COVID-19. Sequenced input: memory CD4+ T cells from PBMCs. As DNA, the CDR3 is TGTGCCAGCAGTTCGGCTGGGGTTATACAATCTGGGGCCAACGTCCTGACTTTC. This sequence encodes CASSSAGVIQSGANVLTF. Drawing the rest from reference TRBV5-5 and TRBJ2-6, the complete variable domain is DAGVTQSPTHLIKTRGQQVTLRCSPISGHKSVSWYQQVLGQGPQFIFQYYEKEERGRGNFPDRFSARQFPNYSSELNVNALLLGDSALYLCASSSAGVIQSGANVLTFGAGSRLTVL.